This T cell receptor (beta chain) stems from a study of regulatory T cells in long-lasting Graves disease. CDR3 regions were amplified by Arm-PCR using iRepertoire HTBI primers to build TCR beta libraries. TCRdb reanalysed the multiplex PCR reads using MiXCR and keeps one entry per CDR3 protein. The sample holds approximately 360,000 distinct CDR3 sequences, over 9.5% seen once. For this clonotype: What it binds is not known.

The CDR3 consists of 16 residues. V lost 4 bases, J lost 8 bases, and 23 bases lay in between. The germline V gene encodes CDR1 SEHNR and CDR2 FQNEAQ (reference sequence). Regarding time point: newly diagnosed GD, antithyroid drugs for less than 3 months. The TCR library was made from RNA extracted from PBMCs. Study outcomes and limitations: TRBV28, TRBJ1-2 and TRBJ2-5 were favored in persistent disease. Having few samples may have compromised the accuracy.

These data were also reused for a study on T cells in Graves' hyperthyroidism and ophthalmopathy. This second study notes: The diagnostic basis comprised clinical symptoms, serum thyroxine and TRAb, thyroid ultrasound and orbital computed tomography. First-round RT-PCR with HTBI primers amplified the TCR CDR3 region.

The source material was peripheral blood mononuclear cells (PBMCs), sampled at new diagnosis, from a patient treated with antithyroid drugs. V usage is TRBV7-9 and J usage is TRBJ1-2; perhaps TRBD1 as D (5 bases). The clonotype comes from a woman under 30 with Graves disease. Here the CDR3 reads CASSSAPGGDARGYTF. CDR3 nucleotides: TGTGCCAGCAGCTCCGCCCCGGGGGGTGACGCTCGAGGCTACACCTTC.